The T cell receptor (beta chain) described here comes from a study of blood T cell repertoires in COVID-19. Clones were sequenced by immunoSEQ multiplex PCR, and TCRdb holds only the in-frame ones, with some missing. The sample shows about 310,000 clones, roughly 84% of them seen only once. The receptor was derived from a man aged 50-59 years with active or convalescent COVID-19. What was sequenced was peripheral blood.

The CDR3 DNA reads as TGTGCCAGCAGCGGGACAGGGAGGTATCCCTACAATGAGCAGTTCTTC. Residues: CASSGTGRYPYNEQFF. The chain couples TRBV7-2 to TRBJ2-1, with 9 positions matching TRBD1. The trim removed 5 bases at V and 2 bases at J, leaving 7 bases unmatched. There are 16 residues in the CDR3. Germline V gene sequence: CDR1 SGHTA, CDR2 FQGNSA.